The T cell receptor beta chain under discussion was sequenced for a study of monozygotic twins with inflammatory bowel disease. For this clonotype: What it recognizes is unknown.

Per the germline V gene, CDR1 is MNHEY and CDR2 is SVGAGI. The CDR3 loop spans 17 amino acids. Study-wide points: No discrimination was achieved between different T cell subtypes.

Eight separate reactions for every sample produced the cDNA. cDNA for TCRalpha and TCRbeta was amplified by nested PCRs of about 15 then 8 to 10 cycles. For each CDR3 protein, TCRdb gives one entry from its re-call of the 5' RACE reads, without DNA. The sample data list around 380,000 distinct CDR3 sequences. Each donor had 2.5 ml of blood drawn. The sequencing sample was made of blood. The V call is TRBV6-5, the J call TRBJ2-2; TCRdb selects TRBD1, and the lack of DNA leaves this call unchecked. This TCR was sampled from a human donor with ulcerative colitis or Crohn's disease, or a healthy co-twin of an affected twin (not recorded which). The CDR3: CASSYLGQGTFSGELFF.